This T cell receptor beta chain was recorded in a study of identical twins. TCRdb re-called the 5' RACE reads with MiXCR, one entry per CDR3 protein. The table lists hundreds of thousands of distinct CDR3 sequences, 21% of them singletons. This clonotype has a count of ten or more. V was shortened by 0 bases and J by 4 bases, with 4 bases between the two germline ends. Looked up from germline, CDR1 is MNHEY and CDR2 is SVGAGI. The CDR3 is made up of 13 amino acids. Separately, the same data were catalogued under a study of T cells expressing NK-cell markers.

The rearrangement joins TRBV6-5 to TRBJ1-5, with D uncertain. The sequenced sample consisted of PBMCs. This TCR derives from a woman aged 18-29 years in good health. Here the CDR3 reads CASSYSPNQPQHF. The CDR3, as DNA: TGTGCCAGCAGTTACTCACCAAATCAGCCCCAGCATTTT.